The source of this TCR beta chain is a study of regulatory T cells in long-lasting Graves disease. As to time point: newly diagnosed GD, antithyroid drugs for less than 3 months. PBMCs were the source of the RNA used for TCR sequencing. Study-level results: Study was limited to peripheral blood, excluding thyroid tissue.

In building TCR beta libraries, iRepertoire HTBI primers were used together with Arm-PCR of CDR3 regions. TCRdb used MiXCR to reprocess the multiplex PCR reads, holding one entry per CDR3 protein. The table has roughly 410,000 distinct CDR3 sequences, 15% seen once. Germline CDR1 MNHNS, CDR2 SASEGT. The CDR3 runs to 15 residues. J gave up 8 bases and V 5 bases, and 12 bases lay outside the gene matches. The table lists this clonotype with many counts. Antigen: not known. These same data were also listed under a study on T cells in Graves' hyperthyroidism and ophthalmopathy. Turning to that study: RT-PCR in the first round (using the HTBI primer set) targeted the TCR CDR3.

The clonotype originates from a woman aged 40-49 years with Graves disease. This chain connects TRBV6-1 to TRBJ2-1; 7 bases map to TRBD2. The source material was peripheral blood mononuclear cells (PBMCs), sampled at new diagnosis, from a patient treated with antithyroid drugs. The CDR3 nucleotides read TGTGCCAGCAGTCCCCCCGGGACTATGCTCGATGAGCAGTTCTTC. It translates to CASSPPGTMLDEQFF.